The entry that follows covers one TCR beta chain sequence. This CDR3 spans 14 amino acids. Unmatched junction bases numbered 5, after V lost 5 bases and J lost 7 bases. Looked up from germline, CDR1 is MNHEY and CDR2 is SVGEGT. This specimen comes from a study of T cells in tumors after PD-1 blockade. The repertoire was sequenced with immunoSEQ multiplex PCR; TCRdb's copy has only in-frame clones and lacks some. The profile covers roughly 47,000 clones, with approximately 75% appearing a single time and 16% taken by the ten largest. V gene TRBV6-2 or TRBV6-3 combines with J gene TRBJ1-4, with 9 nucleotides matching TRBD1. The sequences come from PBMCs, collected before anti-PD-1 treatment. This TCR was sampled from a human donor with basal cell carcinoma. For the CDR3, the DNA is TGTGCCAGCAGTCCACAGGGGGCAGGTGAAAAACTGTTTTTT. It encodes CASSPQGAGEKLFF.